The clone carrying this TCR beta chain is medium-sized within its sample. This beta chain is off target for a library built for alpha chains, so its abundance means little. The time point here: sample taken at primary tumor resection. Whole RNA obtained from tumor, nontumor lung or frozen PBMC underwent sequencing without sorting. A total of approximately 70 untreated early-stage non-small cell lung cancer patients served as donors. The sample belongs to a study of spatial heterogeneity in lung cancer. Study background: Beta-chain sequences were consistently detected more often than alpha-chain sequences.

From the 5' RACE reads, TCRdb called clonotypes with MiXCR, one entry per CDR3 protein. The profile shows a few thousand distinct CDR3 sequences, about a sixth of them singletons. Trimming stripped 2 bases from V and 6 bases from J, with 10 bases between. The CDR3 loop spans 14 amino acids. Germline CDR1 reads MDHEN; CDR2 reads SYDVKM. The chain links TRBV28 to TRBJ2-2; perhaps TRBD2 as D (5 bases). The source is a male donor with early-stage non-small cell lung cancer. Source: normal lung tissue next to the tumor, taken at surgery. CDR3 loop: CASSLAGWAGELFF. The CDR3 nucleotides read TGTGCCAGCAGTTTAGCGGGTTGGGCCGGGGAGCTGTTTTTT.